One sample yielded the 7 T cell receptor beta chains listed below, sequenced in a study of monozygotic twins with inflammatory bowel disease (dated 2019 in TCRdb). Libraries were built with 5' RACE. The sequencer was an Illumina HiSeq 2500. Each entry corresponds to one CDR3 protein sequence from reads that TCRdb reprocessed, and DNA is not given. The sample has 120,000 to 150,000 distinct CDR3 sequences on record. 2% to 3% of the sample goes to the ten largest clones. Sequenced: blood. The receptors shown here come from a human donor with ulcerative colitis or Crohn's disease, or a healthy co-twin of an affected twin (not recorded which).

V and J are TRBV19 and TRBJ1-6. The CDR3 is 15 residues long. Germline V gene data show CDR1 as LNHDA and CDR2 as SQIVND (reference sequence). CDR3 sequence: CASRGSASYNSPLHF.

The chain joins TRBV29-1 to TRBJ1-4; as DNA is missing, the TRBD1 call by TCRdb cannot be tested. Per the germline V gene, CDR1 is SQVTM and CDR2 is ANQGSEA. This CDR3 is built from 11 residues. The CDR3 sequence is CSARTGEKLFF.

The chain couples TRBV5-5 to TRBJ1-1. Germline assignment: CDR1 SGHKS and CDR2 YYEKEE (reference sequence). This CDR3 has 13 amino acids. CDR3 protein: CASGRGGNTEAFF.

The chain has TRBV5-1 and TRBJ2-5; TCRdb designates TRBD1, a call that cannot be tested without DNA. The CDR3 is 17 amino acids. Germline CDR1 and CDR2: SGHRS and YFSETQ. The CDR3 sequence: CASSPRSRGASVKTQYF.

The CDR3 spells CASSGQGQLQETQYF. The rearrangement links TRBV5-1 to TRBJ2-5; TCRdb indicates TRBD1, and absent DNA this call remains unverified. The CDR3 runs 15 residues. Germline lookup yields CDR1 SGHRS and CDR2 YFSETQ.

This CDR3 reads CSAPDRGRGNTEAFF. The chain combines TRBV20-1 with TRBJ1-1; no DNA is available, so the TRBD1 call from TCRdb remains unchecked. Germline assignment: CDR1 DFQATT and CDR2 SNEGSKA (reference sequence). This CDR3 comprises 15 residues.

The chain recombines TRBV20-1 with TRBJ2-5; TCRdb outputs TRBD1, but without DNA this stays unchecked. Per the germline V gene, CDR1 is DFQATT and CDR2 is SNEGSKA (reference sequence). The CDR3 covers 15 residues. The chain's CDR3 is CSAPPRAGREETQYF.